This is a list of T cell receptor beta chains from one sample in a study of cytomegalovirus exposure and HLA in healthy donors. The table came from immunoSEQ multiplex PCR; TCRdb's copy has only in-frame clones and leaves some out. The sample holds 130,000 to 150,000 clones, around 74% seen once. The specimen sequenced was PBMCs. These TCRs come from a man aged 18 to 35 in good health and CMV-seropositive. Both conserved end residues are trimmed from each CDR3. Clone size is stated in some rows and not others, as once, few, many or a class when expanded.

J: TRBJ1-2
V: TRBV9
size: -
CDR3: ASSTPRGGSFRDIFGANYGYT

J: TRBJ2-3
V: TRBV7-2
size: once
CDR3: ASSSLSGRVTDTQY

J: TRBJ1-4
V: TRBV15
size: -
CDR3: ATGEGVSNEKLF

J: TRBJ2-1
V: TRBV4-3
size: -
CDR3: ASSQVGTNYNEQF

J: TRBJ2-7
V: TRBV11-2
size: -
CDR3: ASSPIAGSISYEQY

J: TRBJ2-1
V: TRBV5-1
size: -
CDR3: ASSFGDYPYNEQF

J: TRBJ1-1
V: TRBV6-1
size: -
CDR3: ASSVTGGTEAF

J: TRBJ2-2
V: TRBV19
size: few
CDR3: ASSIDRKGGSGELF

J: TRBJ1-4
V: TRBV2
size: -
CDR3: ASSDARGSNEKLF

J: TRBJ1-2
V: TRBV30
size: few
CDR3: AWTPPTNYGYT

J: TRBJ2-1
V: TRBV19
size: few
CDR3: ASNFGTGRYEQF

J: TRBJ1-5
V: TRBV2
size: few
CDR3: ASRIRASDQPQH

J: TRBJ1-1
V: TRBV5-1
size: -
CDR3: ASSPEGQGANTEAF

J: TRBJ2-3
V: TRBV5-1
size: -
CDR3: ASSLGSADTQY

J: TRBJ1-5
V: TRBV19
size: -
CDR3: ASNPGRARQPQH

J: TRBJ2-5
V: TRBV9
size: -
CDR3: ASSDGTGAGETQY

J: TRBJ2-7
V: TRBV4-2
size: -
CDR3: ASSQEVPGGSYEQY

J: TRBJ1-1
V: TRBV2
size: -
CDR3: ASSPPHRDNTEAF

J: TRBJ2-3
V: TRBV6-1
size: -
CDR3: ASYRGGLPDTQY

J: TRBJ1-5
V: TRBV7-9
size: -
CDR3: ASSHRTNQPQH

J: TRBJ2-3
V: TRBV5-1
size: few
CDR3: ASSTVAGGTDTQY

J: TRBJ1-1
V: TRBV28
size: -
CDR3: ASSLRSGPNTEAF

J: TRBJ2-1
V: TRBV30
size: -
CDR3: ASLAGGNEQF

J: TRBJ1-4
V: TRBV19
size: once
CDR3: ASGWGKLF

J: TRBJ2-3
V: TRBV13
size: -
CDR3: ASSFRDTQY

J: TRBJ2-7
V: TRBV7-2
size: -
CDR3: ASSLVGQGISYEQY

J: TRBJ1-3
V: TRBV7-2
size: once
CDR3: ASSLGTGRFGSSGNTIY

J: TRBJ1-1
V: TRBV13
size: -
CDR3: ASSPRGGLGAF

J: TRBJ2-5
V: TRBV5-1
size: -
CDR3: ASSLFQAGGHQETQY

J: TRBJ1-1
V: TRBV18
size: -
CDR3: ASSPPQGSKYTEAF

J: TRBJ2-7
V: TRBV27
size: -
CDR3: ASSDRDSAYEQY

J: TRBJ1-3
V: TRBV4-1
size: -
CDR3: ASSQEASASSGNTIY

J: TRBJ1-2
V: TRBV7-9
size: -
CDR3: ASSLARDYGYT